One and the same sample provided the 14 T cell receptor beta chains below, sequenced in a study of a mutant IDH1 vaccine in newly diagnosed glioma. Data came from immunoSEQ multiplex PCR; TCRdb stores just in-frame clones and leaves some out. The sample lists 30,000 to 40,000 clones, roughly 83% occurring once. Their target antigens are unknown. Sample time point: week 5, during vaccination. Vaccine doses each comprised 300 ug of mutant IDH1 20-mer peptide, with topical imiquimod. Here the sequenced sample was PBMCs, taken from a glioma patient whose treatment included an IDH1 peptide vaccine. These receptors were obtained from a man younger than 40 with glioma.

The chain recombines TRBV14 with TRBJ2-6; D perhaps matches TRBD2 (7 bases). The CDR3 runs to 18 residues. CDR1 and CDR2 (germline): SGHDN, FVKESK. V was clipped by 4 bases and J by 0 bases, with 16 bases between them. CDR3 in DNA: TGTGCCAGCAGCCCGAGCGGGACACCACGCTCTGGGGCCAACGTCCTGACTTTC. It codes for CASSPSGTPRSGANVLTF. Drawing the rest from reference TRBV14 and TRBJ2-6, the complete variable domain is EAGVTQFPSHSVIEKGQTVTLRCDPISGHDNLYWYRRVMGKEIKFLLHFVKESKQDESGMPNNRFLAERTGGTYSTLKVQPAELEDSGVYFCASSPSGTPRSGANVLTFGAGSRLTVL.

The rearrangement joins TRBV11-2 to TRBJ1-4; D is uncertain. Per germline, CDR1 SGHAT and CDR2 FQNNGV. Trimming took off 2 bases at V and 0 bases at J, with 10 bases between the two ends. The CDR3 runs to 16 residues. CDR3 bases: TGTGCCAGCAGCTTAAATCCCAGCGCAACTAATGAAAAACTGTTTTTT. It encodes CASSLNPSATNEKLFF.

Concerning this clone itself: At one end the junction does not follow the germline gene, possibly because of a read error. The chain is built from TRBV25-1 and TRBJ1-2; the D gene is possibly TRBD1 (6 bases). The CDR3 covers 14 residues. CDR1 is MGHDK and CDR2 is SYGVNS in the germline V gene. CDR3 DNA sequence: TGTGCCAGCAGTCAATCAGGGGCCTCTTCCCCTAGGGACTTC. Amino acids: CASSQSGASSPRDF.

The genes are TRBV7-2 and TRBJ2-7; a weak D match, TRBD1 (7 bases). V was trimmed by 4 bases and J by 3 bases, leaving 16 bases between them. This CDR3 spans 15 amino acids. Germline loops: CDR1 SGHTA, CDR2 FQGNSA. The CDR3 DNA sequence: TGTGCCAGCAGCTCCCGCGGGACAGTTCACTACGAGCAGTACTTC. Amino acid sequence: CASSSRGTVHYEQYF.

V is TRBV4-3 and J is TRBJ1-2; D is possibly TRBD1 (6 bases). The CDR3 runs 15 residues. Germline CDR1 and CDR2: LGHNA and YSLEER. Trimming left V 4 bases short and J 2 bases short, with 14 bases between. The CDR3 nucleotides are TGCGCCAGCAGCCCTTACAGGGATCCCAACTATGGCTACACCTTC. It translates to CASSPYRDPNYGYTF.

This rearrangement joins TRBV7-3 to TRBJ2-5, with 9 bases fitting TRBD1. The CDR3 has 13 amino acids. V was pared by 5 bases and J by 7 bases, with 5 bases of the junction left unmatched. The germline V gene encodes CDR1 SGHTA and CDR2 FQGTGA. CDR3 DNA sequence: TGTGCCAGCAGCCAGGGGACAGGGAGGACCCAGTACTTC. It is translated as CASSQGTGRTQYF.

There are a few counts of this clone. The V gene is TRBV19, the J gene TRBJ2-1, with 12 bases matching TRBD2. CDR1 and CDR2 (germline): LNHDA, SQIVND (reference sequence). The trim removed 4 bases at V and 6 bases at J, leaving 13 bases unmatched. The CDR3 is 18 amino acids. This chain's CDR3 is CASSKVGELAGGLNEQFF. The CDR3 DNA reads as TGTGCCAGTAGTAAAGTTGGTGAACTAGCGGGAGGCCTCAATGAGCAGTTCTTC.

This chain uses TRBV15 with TRBJ2-7, with D unclear. The germline CDR1 and CDR2 sequences are LNHNV and YYDKDF (reference sequence). This CDR3 spans 14 amino acids. Trimming took 0 bases from V and 5 from J, leaving 11 bases between them. CDR3 region: CATSREMVRDEQYF. For the CDR3, the DNA is TGTGCCACCAGCAGAGAAATGGTAAGGGACGAGCAGTACTTC.

This chain uses TRBV7-3 with TRBJ2-5; 7 nucleotides agree with TRBD1. This CDR3 is 14 amino acids long. The trim removed 5 bases at V and 2 bases at J, leaving 5 bases unmatched. Per germline, CDR1 SGHTA and CDR2 FQGTGA. CDR3: CASSPGQRQETQYF. DNA of the CDR3: TGTGCCAGCAGCCCGGGACAGAGACAAGAGACCCAGTACTTC.

The chain carries TRBV5-1 and TRBJ2-5, with TRBD2 matching over 8 bases. Per the germline V gene, CDR1 is SGHRS and CDR2 is YFSETQ. V dropped 4 bases and J dropped 5; count of bases not matched to a gene: 7. The CDR3 spans 14 residues. CDR3 amino acids: CASSRSGSGETQYF. CDR3 in DNA: TGCGCCAGCAGCCGAAGCGGGAGCGGGGAGACCCAGTACTTC.

The V call is TRBV21-1, the J call TRBJ1-1. TRBV21-1 represents a pseudogene. This CDR3 is 17 amino acids long. CDR3 in DNA: TGTGCCAGCAGCAAAGCGCTCGCAGACCAGATGAACACTGAAGCTTTCTTT. As protein: CASSKALADQMNTEAFF.

This clone was observed a handful of times. The chain couples TRBV27 to TRBJ1-5; a weak D match, TRBD1 (5 bases). Trimming stripped 1 base from V and 0 bases from J, with 16 bases between. Per germline, CDR1 MNHEY and CDR2 SMNVEV (reference sequence). The CDR3 has 18 amino acids. The CDR3 DNA is TGTGCCAGCAGTTTATTAGGCGGGGCATCCGATAGCAATCAGCCCCAGCATTTT. Amino acid sequence: CASSLLGGASDSNQPQHF.

This clone was picked up one time. The gene calls are TRBV27 and TRBJ2-3; D possibly matches TRBD1 or TRBD2 (6 bases each). The CDR3 consists of 16 residues. The V end lost 6 bases, the J end lost 5 bases, and 21 bases lay between the germline ends. Germline lookup yields CDR1 MNHEY and CDR2 SMNVEV (reference sequence). CDR3 sequence: CASSPGGSLKGDTQYF. In DNA, the CDR3 is TGTGCCAGCAGCCCCGGGGGCAGTCTTAAGGGAGATACGCAGTATTTT.

The chain is built from TRBV5-5 and TRBJ1-2; 7 bases are shared with TRBD1. This CDR3 spans 14 amino acids. V trimming: 2 bases; J trimming: 7 bases; junction bases outside the gene matches: 8. Germline CDR1 reads SGHKS; CDR2 reads YYEKEE (reference sequence). Here the CDR3 reads CASSFTGTALGYTF. CDR3 nucleotides: TGTGCCAGCAGCTTCACCGGGACAGCACTTGGCTACACCTTC.